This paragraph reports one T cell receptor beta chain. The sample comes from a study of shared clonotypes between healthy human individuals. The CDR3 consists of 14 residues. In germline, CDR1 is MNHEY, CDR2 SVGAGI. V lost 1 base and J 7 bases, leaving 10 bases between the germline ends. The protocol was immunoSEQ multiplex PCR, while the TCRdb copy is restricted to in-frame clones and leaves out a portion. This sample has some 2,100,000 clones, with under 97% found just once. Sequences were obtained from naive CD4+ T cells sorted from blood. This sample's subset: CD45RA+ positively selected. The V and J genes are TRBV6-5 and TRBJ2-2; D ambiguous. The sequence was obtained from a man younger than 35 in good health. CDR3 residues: CASSYLLGIGELFF. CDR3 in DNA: TGTGCCAGCAGTTACTTATTGGGGATCGGGGAGCTGTTTTTT.